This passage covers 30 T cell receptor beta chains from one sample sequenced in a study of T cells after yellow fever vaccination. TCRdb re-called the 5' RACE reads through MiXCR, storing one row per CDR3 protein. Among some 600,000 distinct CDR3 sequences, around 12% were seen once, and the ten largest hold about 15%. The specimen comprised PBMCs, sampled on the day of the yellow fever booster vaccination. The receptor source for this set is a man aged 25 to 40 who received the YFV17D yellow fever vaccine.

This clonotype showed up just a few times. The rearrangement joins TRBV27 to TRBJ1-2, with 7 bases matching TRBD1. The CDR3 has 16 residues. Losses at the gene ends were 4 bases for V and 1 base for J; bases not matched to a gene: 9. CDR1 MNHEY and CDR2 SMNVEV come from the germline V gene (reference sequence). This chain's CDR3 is CASSSRTDRVNYGYTF. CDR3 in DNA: TGTGCCAGCAGTTCGAGAACCGACAGGGTTAACTATGGCTACACCTTC.

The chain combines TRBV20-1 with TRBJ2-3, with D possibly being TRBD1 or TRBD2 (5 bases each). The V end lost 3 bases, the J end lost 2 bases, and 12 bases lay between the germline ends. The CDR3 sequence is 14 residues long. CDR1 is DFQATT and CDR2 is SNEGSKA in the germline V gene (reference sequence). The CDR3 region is CSASLGGDTDTQYF. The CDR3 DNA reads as TGCAGTGCTAGCCTTGGGGGTGACACAGATACGCAGTATTTT.

DNA of the CDR3: TGCAGTGCTCCCGTAGGGGGGGCTAGGTACGAGCAGTACTTC. Encoded protein: CSAPVGGARYEQYF. The chain employs TRBV20-1 and TRBJ2-7, with TRBD2 as a possible D gene (7 bases). In germline, CDR1 is DFQATT, CDR2 SNEGSKA (reference sequence). The CDR3 covers 14 residues. V lost 5 bases to trimming and J lost 4 bases, with 18 bases between them.

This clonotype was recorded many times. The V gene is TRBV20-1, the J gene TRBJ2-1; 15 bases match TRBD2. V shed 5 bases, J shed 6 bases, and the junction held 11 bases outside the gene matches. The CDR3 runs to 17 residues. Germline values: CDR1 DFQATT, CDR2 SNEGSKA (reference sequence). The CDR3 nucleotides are TGCAGTGCTGGGGGACTAGCGGGAGGATGGTTGGGCAATGAGCAGTTCTTC. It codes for CSAGGLAGGWLGNEQFF.

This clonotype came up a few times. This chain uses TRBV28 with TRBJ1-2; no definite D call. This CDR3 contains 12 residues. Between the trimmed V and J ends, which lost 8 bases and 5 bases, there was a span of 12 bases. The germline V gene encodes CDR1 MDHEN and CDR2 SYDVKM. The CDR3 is CASLDVGYGYTF. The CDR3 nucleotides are TGTGCCAGCTTAGACGTCGGTTATGGCTACACCTTC.

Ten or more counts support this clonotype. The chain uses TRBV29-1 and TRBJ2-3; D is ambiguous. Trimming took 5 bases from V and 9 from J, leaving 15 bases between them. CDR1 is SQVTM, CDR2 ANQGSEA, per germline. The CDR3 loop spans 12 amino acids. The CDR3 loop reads CSVWVLQQTQYF. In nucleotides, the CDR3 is TGCAGCGTTTGGGTCTTACAGCAAACGCAGTATTTT.

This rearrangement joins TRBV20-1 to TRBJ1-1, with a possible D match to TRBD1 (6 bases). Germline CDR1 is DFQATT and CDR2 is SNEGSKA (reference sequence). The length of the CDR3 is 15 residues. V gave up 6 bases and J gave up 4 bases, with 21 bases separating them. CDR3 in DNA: TGCAGTGCCACCCCGTGGGAGGGGGTGAGCACTGAAGCTTTCTTT. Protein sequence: CSATPWEGVSTEAFF.

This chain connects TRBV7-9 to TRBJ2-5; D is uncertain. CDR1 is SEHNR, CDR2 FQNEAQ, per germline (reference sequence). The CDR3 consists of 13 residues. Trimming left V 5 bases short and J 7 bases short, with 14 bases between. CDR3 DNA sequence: TGTGCCAGCAGCGAGTCCGACGTTTGGACCCAGTACTTC. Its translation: CASSESDVWTQYF.

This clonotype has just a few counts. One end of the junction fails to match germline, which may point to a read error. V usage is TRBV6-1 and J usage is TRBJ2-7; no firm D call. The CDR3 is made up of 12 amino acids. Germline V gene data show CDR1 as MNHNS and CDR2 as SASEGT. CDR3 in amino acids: CASSQARDEQYF. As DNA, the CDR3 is TGTGCCAGCAGTCAAGCGCGCGACGAGCAGTACTTC.

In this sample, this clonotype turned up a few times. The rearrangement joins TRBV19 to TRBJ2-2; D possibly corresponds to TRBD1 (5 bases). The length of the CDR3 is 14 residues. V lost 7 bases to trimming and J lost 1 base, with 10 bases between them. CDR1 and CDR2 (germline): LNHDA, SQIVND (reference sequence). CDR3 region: CASMRTGNTGELFF. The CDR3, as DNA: TGTGCCAGTATGCGAACAGGGAACACCGGGGAGCTGTTTTTT.

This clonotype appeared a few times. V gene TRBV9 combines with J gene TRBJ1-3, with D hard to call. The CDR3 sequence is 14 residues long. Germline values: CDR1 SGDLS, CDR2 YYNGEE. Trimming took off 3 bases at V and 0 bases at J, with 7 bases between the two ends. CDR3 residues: CASSADGSGNTIYF. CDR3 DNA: TGTGCCAGCAGCGCGGATGGCTCTGGAAACACCATATATTTT.

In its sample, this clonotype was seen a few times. Here the CDR3 DNA reads TGTGCCAGCAGCCAAGGGACAGGAGGGGAGACCCAGTACTTC. This encodes CASSQGTGGETQYF. The J gene is TRBJ2-5, the V gene TRBV4-2, with D perhaps TRBD1 (7 bases). The CDR3 loop spans 14 amino acids. V was cut by 1 base and J by 5 bases, with 11 bases left in between. The germline V gene has CDR1 LGHNA and CDR2 YNFKEQ.

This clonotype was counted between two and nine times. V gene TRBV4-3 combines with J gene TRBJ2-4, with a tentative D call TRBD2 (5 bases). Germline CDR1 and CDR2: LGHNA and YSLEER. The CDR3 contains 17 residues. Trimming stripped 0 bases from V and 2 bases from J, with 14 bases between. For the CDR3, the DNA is TGCGCCAGCAGCCAAGATCGAAGTTCTAGCACCAAAAACATTCAGTACTTC. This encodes CASSQDRSSSTKNIQYF.

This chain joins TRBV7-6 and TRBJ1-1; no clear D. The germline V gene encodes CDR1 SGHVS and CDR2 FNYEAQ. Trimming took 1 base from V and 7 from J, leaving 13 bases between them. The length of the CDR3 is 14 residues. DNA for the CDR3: TGTGCCAGCAGCTTAGACAGCGTGCCGCTTGAAGCTTTCTTT. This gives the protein CASSLDSVPLEAFF.

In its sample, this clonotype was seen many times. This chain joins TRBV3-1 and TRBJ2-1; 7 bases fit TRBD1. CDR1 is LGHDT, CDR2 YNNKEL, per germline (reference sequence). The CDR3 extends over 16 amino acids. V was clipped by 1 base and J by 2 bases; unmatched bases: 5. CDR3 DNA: TGTGCCAGCAGCCAAGGACAGGGTGGCGCCTACAATGAGCAGTTCTTC. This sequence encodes CASSQGQGGAYNEQFF.

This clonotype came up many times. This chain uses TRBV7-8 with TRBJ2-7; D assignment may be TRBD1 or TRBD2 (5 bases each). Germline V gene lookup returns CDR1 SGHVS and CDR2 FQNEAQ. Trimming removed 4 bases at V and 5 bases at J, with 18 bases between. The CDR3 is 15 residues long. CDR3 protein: CASSSRGSLRDEQYF. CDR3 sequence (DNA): TGTGCCAGCAGCTCGAGGGGCTCCCTCAGGGACGAGCAGTACTTC.

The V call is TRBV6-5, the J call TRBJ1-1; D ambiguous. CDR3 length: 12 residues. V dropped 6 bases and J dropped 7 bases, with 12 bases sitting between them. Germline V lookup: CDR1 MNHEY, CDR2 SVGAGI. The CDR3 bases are TGTGCCAGCAGCCAACAAGGAGGTGAAGCTTTCTTT. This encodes CASSQQGGEAFF.

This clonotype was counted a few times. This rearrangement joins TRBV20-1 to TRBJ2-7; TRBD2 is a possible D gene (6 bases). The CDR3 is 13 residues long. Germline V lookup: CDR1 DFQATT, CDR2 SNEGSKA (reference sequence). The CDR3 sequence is CGANAGRKYEQYF. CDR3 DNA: TGCGGGGCGAATGCGGGGCGCAAATACGAGCAGTACTTC.

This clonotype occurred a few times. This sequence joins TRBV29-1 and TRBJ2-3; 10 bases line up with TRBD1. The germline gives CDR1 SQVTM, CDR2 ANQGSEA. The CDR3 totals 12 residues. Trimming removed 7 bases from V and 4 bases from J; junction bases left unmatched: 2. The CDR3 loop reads CSAGQGSDTQYF. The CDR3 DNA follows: TGCAGCGCGGGACAGGGGTCAGATACGCAGTATTTT.

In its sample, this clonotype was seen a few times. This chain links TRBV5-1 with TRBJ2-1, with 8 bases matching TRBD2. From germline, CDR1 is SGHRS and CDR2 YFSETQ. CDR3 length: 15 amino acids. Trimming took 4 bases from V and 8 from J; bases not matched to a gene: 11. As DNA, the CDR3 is TGCGCCAGCAGCCGGGGGGGGGCGCGGGTGGATGAGCAGTTCTTC. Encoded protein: CASSRGGARVDEQFF. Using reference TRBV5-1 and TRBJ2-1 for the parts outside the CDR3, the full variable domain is KAGVTQTPRYLIKTRGQQVTLSCSPISGHRSVSWYQQTPGQGLQFLFEYFSETQRNKGNFPGRFSGRQFSNSRSEMNVSTLELGDSALYLCASSRGGARVDEQFFGPGTRLTVL.

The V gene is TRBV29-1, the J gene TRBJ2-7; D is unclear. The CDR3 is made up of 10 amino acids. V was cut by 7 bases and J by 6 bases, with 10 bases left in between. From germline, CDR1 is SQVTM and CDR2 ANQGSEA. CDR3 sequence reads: CSAGNTEQYF. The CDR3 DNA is TGCAGCGCCGGTAATACCGAGCAGTACTTC.

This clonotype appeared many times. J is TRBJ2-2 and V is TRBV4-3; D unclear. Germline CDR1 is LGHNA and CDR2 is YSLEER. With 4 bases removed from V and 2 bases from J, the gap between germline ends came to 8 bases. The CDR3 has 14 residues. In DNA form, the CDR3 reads TGCGCCAGCAGCCTGAACCGCAACACCGGGGAGCTGTTTTTT. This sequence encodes CASSLNRNTGELFF.

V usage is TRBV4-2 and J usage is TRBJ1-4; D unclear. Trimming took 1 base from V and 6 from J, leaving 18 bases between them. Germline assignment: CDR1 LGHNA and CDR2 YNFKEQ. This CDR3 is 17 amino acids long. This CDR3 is CASSQVPGGAKDEKLFF. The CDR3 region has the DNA TGTGCCAGCAGCCAAGTCCCGGGTGGAGCCAAAGATGAAAAACTGTTTTTT.

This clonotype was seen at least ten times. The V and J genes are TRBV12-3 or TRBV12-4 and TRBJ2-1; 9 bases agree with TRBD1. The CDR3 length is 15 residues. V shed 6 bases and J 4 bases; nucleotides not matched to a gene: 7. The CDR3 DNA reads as TGTGCCAGCAGCTTCGGACAGGGGCAATACAATGAGCAGTTCTTC. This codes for CASSFGQGQYNEQFF.

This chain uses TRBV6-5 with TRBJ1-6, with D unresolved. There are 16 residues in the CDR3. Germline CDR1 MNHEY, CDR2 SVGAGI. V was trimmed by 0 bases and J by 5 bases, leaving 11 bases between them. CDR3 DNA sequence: TGTGCCAGCAGTTACTCGAGCAGGACTCATAATTCACCCCTCCACTTT. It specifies CASSYSSRTHNSPLHF.

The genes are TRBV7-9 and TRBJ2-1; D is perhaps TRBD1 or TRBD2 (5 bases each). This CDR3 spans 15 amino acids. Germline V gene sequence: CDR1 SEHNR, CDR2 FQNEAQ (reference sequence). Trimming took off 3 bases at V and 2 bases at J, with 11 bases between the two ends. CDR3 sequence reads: CASSLLATAYNEQFF. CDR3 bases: TGTGCCAGCAGCTTGTTAGCGACAGCCTACAATGAGCAGTTCTTC.

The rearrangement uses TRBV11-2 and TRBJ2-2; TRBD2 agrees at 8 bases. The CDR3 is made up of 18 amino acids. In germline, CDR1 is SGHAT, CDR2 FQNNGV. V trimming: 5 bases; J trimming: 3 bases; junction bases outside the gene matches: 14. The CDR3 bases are TGTGCCAGCAGCATATCCAGGAAGGTAGCGGGGTACACCGGGGAGCTGTTTTTT. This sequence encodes CASSISRKVAGYTGELFF.

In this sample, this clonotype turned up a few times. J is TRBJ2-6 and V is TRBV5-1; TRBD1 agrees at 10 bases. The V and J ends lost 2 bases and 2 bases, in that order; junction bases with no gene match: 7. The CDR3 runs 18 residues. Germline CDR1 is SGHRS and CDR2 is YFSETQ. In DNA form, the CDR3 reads TGCGCCAGCAGCTTCTCCGGGACAGGGGACACTGGGGCCAACGTCCTGACTTTC. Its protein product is CASSFSGTGDTGANVLTF.

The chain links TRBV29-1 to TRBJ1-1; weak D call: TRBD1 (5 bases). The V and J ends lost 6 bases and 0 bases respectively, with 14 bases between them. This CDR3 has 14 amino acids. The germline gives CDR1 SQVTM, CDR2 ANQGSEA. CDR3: CSVPGRTMNTEAFF. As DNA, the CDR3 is TGCAGCGTCCCGGGACGCACGATGAACACTGAAGCTTTCTTT.

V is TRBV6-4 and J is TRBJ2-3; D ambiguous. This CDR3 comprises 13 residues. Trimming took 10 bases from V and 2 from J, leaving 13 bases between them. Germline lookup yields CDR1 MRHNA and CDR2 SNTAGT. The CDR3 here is CANTAQVTDTQYF. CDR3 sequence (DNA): TGTGCCAACACGGCCCAAGTCACAGATACGCAGTATTTT.